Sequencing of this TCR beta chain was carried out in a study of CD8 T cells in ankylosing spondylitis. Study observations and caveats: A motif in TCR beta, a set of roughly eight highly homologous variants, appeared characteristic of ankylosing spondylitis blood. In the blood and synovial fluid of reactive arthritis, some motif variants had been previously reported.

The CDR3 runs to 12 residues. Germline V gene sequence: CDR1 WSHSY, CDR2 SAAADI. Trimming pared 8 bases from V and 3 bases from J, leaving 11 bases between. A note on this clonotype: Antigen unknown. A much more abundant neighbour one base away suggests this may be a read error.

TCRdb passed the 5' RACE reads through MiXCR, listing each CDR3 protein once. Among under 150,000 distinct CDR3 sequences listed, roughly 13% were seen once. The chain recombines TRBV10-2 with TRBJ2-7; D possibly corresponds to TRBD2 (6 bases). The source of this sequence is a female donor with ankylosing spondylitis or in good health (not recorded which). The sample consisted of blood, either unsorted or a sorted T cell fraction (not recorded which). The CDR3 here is CASGTSSYEQYF. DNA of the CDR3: TGCGCCAGCGGTACTAGCAGCTACGAGCAGTACTTC.